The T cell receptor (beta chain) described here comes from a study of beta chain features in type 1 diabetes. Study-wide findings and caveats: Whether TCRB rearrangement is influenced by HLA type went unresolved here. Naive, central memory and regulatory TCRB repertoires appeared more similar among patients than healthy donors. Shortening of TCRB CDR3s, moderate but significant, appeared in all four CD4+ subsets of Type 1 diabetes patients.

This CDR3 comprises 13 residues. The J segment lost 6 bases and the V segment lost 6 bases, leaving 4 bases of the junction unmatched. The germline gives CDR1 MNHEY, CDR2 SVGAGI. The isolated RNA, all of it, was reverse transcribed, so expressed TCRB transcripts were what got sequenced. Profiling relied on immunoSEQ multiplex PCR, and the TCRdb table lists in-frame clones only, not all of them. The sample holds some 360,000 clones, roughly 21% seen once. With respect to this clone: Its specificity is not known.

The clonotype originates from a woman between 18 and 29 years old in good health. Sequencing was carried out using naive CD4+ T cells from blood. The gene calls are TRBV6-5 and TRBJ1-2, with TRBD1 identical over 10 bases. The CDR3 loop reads CASSQTGGDGYTF. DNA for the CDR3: TGTGCCAGCAGCCAGACAGGGGGCGATGGCTACACCTTC.